This TCR beta chain was sequenced for a study of shared clonotypes between healthy human individuals. The study, taken as a whole, reports: Several donors shared around 5.2% of their naive CD4 clonotypes.

Profiling relied on immunoSEQ multiplex PCR, and the TCRdb table lists in-frame clones only, not all of them. The repertoire holds roughly 76,000 clones, 60% to 65% seen once, with 51% in the top ten. Trimming removed 1 base from V and 8 bases from J, with 8 bases in between. This CDR3 comprises 12 residues. CDR1 is LGHNA, CDR2 YSLEER, per germline. This clone turned up a few times. Its target is not known. The specimen sequenced was memory CD8+ T cells sorted from blood. Subset here: CD45RO+ cells pooled with CCR7-negative TemRA cells. This clonotype originated in a man in his thirties or forties in good health. This chain connects TRBV4-3 to TRBJ1-2; D is ambiguous. CDR3: CASSQVYGGYTF. For the CDR3, the DNA is TGCGCCAGCAGCCAAGTTTACGGGGGCTACACCTTC.